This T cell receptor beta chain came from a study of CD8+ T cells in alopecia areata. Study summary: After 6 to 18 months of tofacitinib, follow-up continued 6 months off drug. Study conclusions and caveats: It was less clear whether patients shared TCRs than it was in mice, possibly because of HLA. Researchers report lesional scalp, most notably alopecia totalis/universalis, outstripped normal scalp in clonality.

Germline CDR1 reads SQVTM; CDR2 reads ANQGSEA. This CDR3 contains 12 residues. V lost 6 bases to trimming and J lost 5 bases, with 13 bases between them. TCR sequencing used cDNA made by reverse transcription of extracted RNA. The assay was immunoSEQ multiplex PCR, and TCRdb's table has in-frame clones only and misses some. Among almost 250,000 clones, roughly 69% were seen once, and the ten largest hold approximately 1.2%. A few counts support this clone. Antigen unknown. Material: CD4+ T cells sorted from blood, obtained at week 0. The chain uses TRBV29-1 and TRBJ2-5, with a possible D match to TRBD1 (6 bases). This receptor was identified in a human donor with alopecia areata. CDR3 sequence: CSVSGTLETQYF. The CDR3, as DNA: TGCAGCGTCTCCGGGACATTGGAGACCCAGTACTTC.